The rows below give T cell receptor beta chains drawn from one sample of a study of blood T cell repertoires in COVID-19. The data were produced by immunoSEQ multiplex PCR, yet TCRdb's version contains in-frame clones alone and is incomplete. The data show roughly 15,000 clones, over 75% seen once. The material sequenced was peripheral blood. These receptors came from a woman in her 70s with active COVID-19. Both conserved end residues are part of each CDR3. D genes are given only for firm matches. Clone size is given for some rows only: seen once, a few or many times, or a class if the clone is expanded.

D gene | clone size | J gene | V gene | CDR3 DNA | CDR3 protein
TRBD1 | . | TRBJ2-2 | TRBV6-5 | TGTGCCAGCAGTTGGGACAGGCCGGCAGACACCGGGGAGCTGTTTTTT | CASSWDRPADTGELFF
TRBD1 | . | TRBJ1-1 | TRBV3-1/TRBV3-2 | TGTGCCAGCAGCCCAGGGACAGAGCGAGCTTTCTTT | CASSPGTERAFF
. | . | TRBJ2-3 | TRBV5-1 | TGCGCCAGCAGTGAGGTGCCGCGGGGTACGCAGTATTTT | CASSEVPRGTQYF
. | . | TRBJ2-3 | TRBV5-8 | TGTGCCAGCATCTGGAGGGGTCAAACAGATACGCAGTATTTT | CASIWRGQTDTQYF
TRBD2 | . | TRBJ2-7 | TRBV28 | TGTGCCAGCAGTTTACTAACTAGCGGGAGTGAAGAGCAGTACTTC | CASSLLTSGSEEQYF
. | . | TRBJ1-1 | TRBV7-3 | TGTGCCAGCAGCTCGGGTCAGGGCTCGGAAGCTTTCTTT | CASSSGQGSEAFF
TRBD2 | . | TRBJ2-7 | TRBV11-2 | TGTGCCAGCAGCTTAGTCGGGGGGTCGGGTTACGAGCAGTACTTC | CASSLVGGSGYEQYF
. | once | TRBJ1-4 | TRBV20-1 | TGCAGTGCTAGAGGTATTGAAAAACTGTTTTTT | CSARGIEKLFF
. | . | TRBJ2-3 | TRBV4-3 | TGCGCCAGCAGCCAAGATATGGGGAGGGGGGGGTACACAGATACGCAGTATTTT | CASSQDMGRGGYTDTQYF
TRBD1 | . | TRBJ1-6 | TRBV9 | TGTGCCAGCAGCGGAGGGACAGGCTATAATTCACCCCTCCACTTT | CASSGGTGYNSPLHF
TRBD2 | . | TRBJ2-3 | TRBV19 | TGTGCCAGTAGCCTATCGATAGCGGGAACGACAGATACGCAGTATTTT | CASSLSIAGTTDTQYF
TRBD2 | . | TRBJ2-3 | TRBV7-2 | TGTGCCAGCAGCTTAGGGTCAGCGGGAGCTGTAGATACGCAGTATTTT | CASSLGSAGAVDTQYF
TRBD2 | . | TRBJ2-5 | TRBV2 | TGTGCCAGCGGGCGGGAGGGGGATGAGACCCAGTACTTC | CASGREGDETQYF
. | . | TRBJ2-5 | TRBV29-1 | TGCAGCGTTGAAGGGAGCGTCCTGCTCCAAGAGACCCAGTACTTC | CSVEGSVLLQETQYF
TRBD2 | . | TRBJ2-1 | TRBV27 | TGTGCCAGCAGTTTACTGGGATCTACTAGCGGGGCCTACAATGAGCAGTTCTTC | CASSLLGSTSGAYNEQFF
TRBD2 | . | TRBJ2-1 | TRBV5-1 | TGCGCCAGCAGCGCGAGCGGGAGAAACCACAATGAGCAGTTCTTC | CASSASGRNHNEQFF
TRBD2 | . | TRBJ2-5 | TRBV20-1 | TGCAGTGCTAGTCGCGGGGGCCAAGAGACCCAGTACTTC | CSASRGGQETQYF